The clone carrying this T cell receptor beta chain was seen a handful of times. A read error may account for a junction end that differs from germline. TCRdb used MiXCR to reprocess the RT-PCR reads, holding one entry per CDR3 protein. The repertoire consists of about 700,000 distinct CDR3 sequences, with approximately 15% occurring once and the leading ten covering just over 3.5%. The germline V gene encodes CDR1 SQVTM and CDR2 ANQGSEA. CDR3 size: 13 residues. This receptor was obtained from a female donor in good health, serving as a healthy control. The V call is TRBV29-1, the J call TRBJ1-1; weak D call: TRBD1 (6 bases). Sequencing was performed on memory CD4+ T cells from blood. CDR3 protein: CSVVRGADTEVFF. CDR3 in DNA: TGCAGCGTTGTGAGGGGGGCGGACACTGAAGTTTTCTTT.